This T cell receptor (beta chain) is from a study of blood T cell repertoires in COVID-19 (dated by TCRdb to about 2020). In the study overall: The collaborator samples originated in the United States, Italy and Spain and spanned the acute and convalescent phases of COVID-19. The repertoires were made available in a free public database intended to serve as a resource for research on the immune response to SARS-CoV-2. The material from the prospective study consisted of cDNA or gDNA derived from T cells, B-cell-depleted T cells, or PBMCs. The dataset comprised deeply sampled blood TCRbeta repertoires from subjects exposed to, actively infected with, or recovered from COVID-19. Where HLA class I and class II types were available, the types were taken from metadata supplied by the sample provider, not from assay-based typing. The samples were drawn from the first 160 participants of the ongoing ImmuneRACE study and from over a thousand subjects provided by 6 global collaborators. Sample metadata almost always included a de-identified subject ID, COVID-19 status, age in years and sex. The study at large found these results: Clinical and demographic metadata were provided uncurated, with the amount varying by source and participant.

V is cut by 2 bases and J by 13 bases, and the space between the germline ends is 12 bases. CDR1 and CDR2 were assigned from the germline V gene as SGHTA and FQGTGA. Spanning cysteine to phenylalanine, the CDR3 consists of 13 amino acids. The only DNA kept is the CDR3, 39 bases in frame from the first base. This clone came up once. It has no known antigen specificity. One base away there is no much larger clone; base qualities are not given. The immunoSEQ Assay, a bias-controlled multiplex PCR, was used to amplify TCRbeta CDR3 regions from genomic DNA. Turning to the authors' computational methods: Nucleated cell counts per sample were estimated from amplification of reference gene primers within the assay. To quantify the absolute abundance of each unique TCRbeta CDR3 rearrangement, sequence reads were collapsed and filtered. Productive Simpson clonality was computed per sample as the square root of Simpson's diversity index over productive rearrangements. The table was pulled from immuneACCESS by TCRdb, which kept in-frame rearrangements only. Such tables lose some clones; where checked, under half of the loss comes from unresolved V genes, and the rest has no known cause. The V and J calls and clone size come from that table; D and trimming were worked out from the DNA. Here the sample has fewer than 250,000 clones; approximately 86% occur a single time. Of the sample, around 3.1% is held by the ten largest clones.

Each collaborating institution followed its own protocols to collect whole blood in K2EDTA tubes. Collaborator samples were shipped for TCRbeta analysis as frozen whole blood, isolated PBMCs, or DNA extracted from either sample type. The material sequenced was peripheral blood. This chain is built from TRBV7-3 and TRBJ1-6; the D gene lacks a confident call. This TCR derives from a man aged 60 to 69 with acute or convalescent COVID-19. The CDR3 in this case is CASSLSGSGPLHF. The nucleotides read TGTGCCAGCAGCTTATCCGGGAGTGGGCCCCTCCACTTT.